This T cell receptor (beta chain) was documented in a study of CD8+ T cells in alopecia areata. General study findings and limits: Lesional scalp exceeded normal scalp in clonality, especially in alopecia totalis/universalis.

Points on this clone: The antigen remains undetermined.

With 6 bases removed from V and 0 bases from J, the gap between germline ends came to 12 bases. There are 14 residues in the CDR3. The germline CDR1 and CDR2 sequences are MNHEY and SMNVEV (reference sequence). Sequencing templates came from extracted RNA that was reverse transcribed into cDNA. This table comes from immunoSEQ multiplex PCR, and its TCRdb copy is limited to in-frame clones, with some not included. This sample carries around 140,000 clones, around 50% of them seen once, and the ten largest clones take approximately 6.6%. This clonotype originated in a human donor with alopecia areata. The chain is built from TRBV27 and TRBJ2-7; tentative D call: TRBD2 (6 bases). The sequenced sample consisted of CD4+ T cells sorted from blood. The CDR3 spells CASSRRGSSYEQYF. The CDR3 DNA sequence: TGTGCCAGCAGCCGGAGGGGTAGCTCCTACGAGCAGTACTTC.